Below, 9 T cell receptor beta chains from the same sample are listed, as sequenced in a study of control samples from healthy donors and cancer patients. Repertoires were generated with immunoSEQ multiplex PCR, while TCRdb's copy carries only in-frame clones and drops some. Counted here are about 140,000 clones, under 95% occurring once; the ten biggest clones make up around 12%. Sequencing used blood. The origin of the receptors is a man aged 40-49 years in good health.

The rearrangement joins TRBV30 to TRBJ1-5; 9 bases line up with TRBD1. The CDR3 runs 13 residues. V shed 5 bases, J shed 5 bases, and the junction held 4 bases outside the gene matches. CDR1 and CDR2 from the germline V gene are GTSNPN and SVGIG (reference sequence). The CDR3 DNA is TGTGCCTGGGGACAGGGGCGGGATCAGCCCCAGCATTTT. As protein: CAWGQGRDQPQHF. Based on the CDR3 plus reference TRBV30 and TRBJ1-5, the full variable domain is SQTIHQWPATLVQPVGSPLSLECTVEGTSNPNLYWYRQAAGRGLQLLFYSVGIGQISSEVPQNLSASRPQDRQFILSSKKLLLSDSGFYLCAWGQGRDQPQHFGDGTRLSIL.

This chain connects TRBV5-6 to TRBJ1-1; 8 bases line up with TRBD1. This CDR3 has 15 residues. V was clipped by 4 bases and J by 2 bases; unmatched bases: 7. Germline V gives CDR1 SGHDT, CDR2 YYEEEE. The CDR3 DNA is TGTGCCAGCAGCCTAGCAGGGGGCCCCAACACTGAAGCTTTCTTT. It specifies CASSLAGGPNTEAFF. Complete variable domain (other parts from reference TRBV5-6 and TRBJ1-1): DAGVTQSPTHLIKTRGQQVTLRCSPKSGHDTVSWYQQALGQGPQFIFQYYEEEERQRGNFPDRFSGHQFPNYSSELNVNALLLGDSALYLCASSLAGGPNTEAFFGQGTRLTVV.

This chain connects TRBV9 to TRBJ2-2; the match to TRBD1 covers 9 bases. This CDR3 contains 14 residues. J gave up 5 bases and V 3 bases, and 2 bases lay outside the gene matches. Per the germline V gene, CDR1 is SGDLS and CDR2 is YYNGEE. CDR3 DNA sequence: TGTGCCAGCAGCGGTGGACAGGGGACCGGGGAGCTGTTTTTT. Translation gives CASSGGQGTGELFF.

The rearrangement uses TRBV5-6 and TRBJ2-1, with TRBD2 matching over 7 bases. This CDR3 spans 15 amino acids. J gave up 3 bases and V 3 bases, and 6 bases lay outside the gene matches. CDR1 and CDR2 (germline): SGHDT, YYEEEE. The CDR3 spells CASSSAGVNYNEQFF. The CDR3, as DNA: TGTGCCAGCAGCTCGGCGGGGGTCAACTACAATGAGCAGTTCTTC.

This clone was recorded only once. V and J are TRBV11-2 and TRBJ1-1; D remains ambiguous. V shed 7 bases and J shed 5 bases, with 20 bases lying between them. Germline-derived CDR1 and CDR2 are SGHAT and FQNNGV. This CDR3 region has 15 residues. CDR3 in amino acids: CASNPSGSSKTEAFF. In DNA form, the CDR3 reads TGTGCCAGCAACCCTTCCGGCAGTTCAAAGACTGAAGCTTTCTTT. The full variable domain, rest sourced from reference TRBV11-2 and TRBJ1-1, is EAGVAQSPRYKIIEKRQSVAFWCNPISGHATLYWYQQILGQGPKLLIQFQNNGVVDDSQLPKDRFSAERLKGVDSTLKIQPAKLEDSAVYLCASNPSGSSKTEAFFGQGTRLTVV.

This clone was found once. In DNA form, the CDR3 reads TGTGCCAGCAGCTTGGAGGACAGGGCCCAAGAGACCCAGTACTTC. Its protein product is CASSLEDRAQETQYF. The chain employs TRBV5-8 and TRBJ2-5; 8 positions match TRBD1. CDR1 SGHTS and CDR2 YDEGEE come from the germline V gene. J lost 1 base, V lost 0 bases, and 2 bases had no gene match. The CDR3 is 15 amino acids. The full variable domain, completed using reference TRBV5-8 and TRBJ2-5, is EAGVTQSPTHLIKTRGQQATLRCSPISGHTSVYWYQQALGLGLQFLLWYDEGEERNRGNFPPRFSGRQFPNYSSELNVNALELEDSALYLCASSLEDRAQETQYFGPGTRLLVL.

The rearrangement uses TRBV28 and TRBJ1-2; D possibly corresponds to TRBD1 (5 bases). V lost 2 bases, J lost 7 bases, and 8 bases lay in between. CDR3 length: 12 amino acids. The germline CDR1 and CDR2 sequences are MDHEN and SYDVKM. The CDR3 coding sequence is TGTGCCAGCAGTTTAGAGGGGAGTGGCTACACCTTC. Protein sequence: CASSLEGSGYTF.

This chain joins TRBV7-8 and TRBJ2-4; 9 nucleotides line up with TRBD1. CDR1 and CDR2 from the germline V gene are SGHVS and FQNEAQ. J lost 4 bases, V lost 1 base, and 8 bases had no gene match. The CDR3 runs 17 residues. CDR3 in amino acids: CASSLGPGTGSKNIQYF. The CDR3 coding sequence is TGTGCCAGCAGCTTAGGGCCCGGGACAGGGAGTAAAAACATTCAGTACTTC.

This chain connects TRBV4-3 to TRBJ1-3; 7 bases agree with TRBD1. Germline CDR1 reads LGHNA; CDR2 reads YSLEER. The CDR3 has 17 amino acids. V lost 4 bases and J lost 4; bases outside the gene matches: 13. The CDR3 nucleotides read TGCGCCAGCAGCCCGAGAATACAGGGGCCCGCCGGAAACACCATATATTTT. It encodes CASSPRIQGPAGNTIYF.